The clone carrying this T cell receptor (beta chain) turned up a few times. What it binds is unknown. The sample comes from a study of regulatory T cells in long-lasting Graves disease. Study-wide results and caveats: Among samples with persistent disease, TRBV28, TRBJ1-2 and TRBJ2-5 were favored.

The time point was: persistent/refractory GD, antithyroid drugs over 5 years with positive TRAb. Extracted RNA from PBMCs served as the source of the TCR library. The V segment lost 5 bases and the J segment 2 bases; nucleotides outside the gene matches: 10. The CDR3 length is 18 residues. CDR1 and CDR2 from the germline V gene are LNHNV and YYDKDF (reference sequence). HTBI primers from iRepertoire and Arm-PCR of CDR3 regions yielded the TCR beta libraries. In the study's own analysis: Identified segments across samples numbered about 56 TRBV and 14 to 15 TRBJ. TCRdb used MiXCR to reprocess the multiplex PCR reads, holding one entry per CDR3 protein. The V and J calls and clone size come from TCRdb's table, not from the authors' own analysis. Of roughly 300,000 distinct CDR3 sequences in the sample, about 20% were seen once.

The material sequenced was peripheral blood mononuclear cells (PBMCs), taken when the disease was refractory, from a patient treated with antithyroid drugs. The chain combines TRBV15 with TRBJ2-5; 14 bases are a match to TRBD2. The TCR was taken from a female donor with Graves disease. The CDR3 region has the DNA TGTGCCACCAGCCCGAGACTAGCGGGGGGGCCCCGTCAAGAGACCCAGTACTTC. It encodes CATSPRLAGGPRQETQYF.